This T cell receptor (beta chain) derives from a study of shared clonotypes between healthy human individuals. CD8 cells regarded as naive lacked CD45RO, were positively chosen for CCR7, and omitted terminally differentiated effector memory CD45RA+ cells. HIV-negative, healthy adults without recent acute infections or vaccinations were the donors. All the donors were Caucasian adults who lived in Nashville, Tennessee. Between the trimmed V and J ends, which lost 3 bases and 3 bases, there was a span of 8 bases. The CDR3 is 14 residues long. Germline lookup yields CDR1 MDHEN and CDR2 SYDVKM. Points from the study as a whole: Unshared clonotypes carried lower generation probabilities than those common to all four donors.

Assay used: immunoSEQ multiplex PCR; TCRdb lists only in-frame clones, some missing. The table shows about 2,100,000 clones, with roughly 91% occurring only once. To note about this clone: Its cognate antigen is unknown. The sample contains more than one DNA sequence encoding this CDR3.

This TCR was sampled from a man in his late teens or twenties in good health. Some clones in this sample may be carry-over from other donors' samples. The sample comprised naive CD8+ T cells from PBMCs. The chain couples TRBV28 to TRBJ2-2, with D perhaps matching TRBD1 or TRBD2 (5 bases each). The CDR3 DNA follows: TGTGCCAGCAGTTTGAGGGGTCACACCGGGGAGCTGTTTTTT. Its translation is CASSLRGHTGELFF.